This passage covers 17 T cell receptor beta chains from one sample sequenced in a study of blood T cell repertoires in COVID-19. Here immunoSEQ multiplex PCR was the method, and the copy in TCRdb shows in-frame clones only, minus some. There are over 130,000 clones in the sample; roughly 80% occur only once, and roughly 8.9% lies in the top ten. Sequenced: peripheral blood. The source of these receptors is a woman between 45 and 60 years old with active or convalescent COVID-19.

The chain joins TRBV5-1 to TRBJ2-1; 10 nucleotides agree with TRBD2. V shed 0 bases, J shed 2 bases, and the junction held 8 bases outside the gene matches. Germline assignment: CDR1 SGHRS and CDR2 YFSETQ. The CDR3 sequence is 18 residues long. CDR3 sequence: CASSLDVSGRYPYNEQFF. The DNA for the CDR3 is TGCGCCAGCAGCTTGGATGTTAGCGGGAGGTACCCCTACAATGAGCAGTTCTTC.

This chain joins TRBV3-1 (or the pseudogene TRBV3-2) and TRBJ2-3; 7 bases agree with TRBD1. Germline loops: CDR1 LGHDT, CDR2 YNNKEL (reference sequence). The length of the CDR3 is 14 residues. V was clipped by 3 bases and J by 4 bases; unmatched bases: 4. The CDR3 reads CASSQNRGPDTQYF. DNA for the CDR3: TGTGCCAGCAGCCAGAACAGGGGCCCAGATACGCAGTATTTT.

This clone was seen once. This CDR3 reads CASSARDRSSTDTQYF. The CDR3 region has the DNA TGCGCCAGCAGCGCCCGGGACAGATCTAGCACAGATACGCAGTATTTT. The chain combines TRBV5-1 with TRBJ2-3; TRBD1 aligns across 7 bases. V gave up 4 bases and J gave up 0 bases; unmatched junction bases: 8. In germline, CDR1 is SGHRS, CDR2 YFSETQ. The CDR3 contains 16 residues.

This clone has only a few counts. The CDR3 DNA reads TGTGCCAGCAGTGACAGTAGCAATCAGCCCCAGCATTTT. It translates to CASSDSSNQPQHF. The V and J genes are TRBV6-2 or TRBV6-3 and TRBJ1-5; D possibly corresponds to TRBD1 (5 bases). Trimming removed 5 bases from V and 0 bases from J, with 5 bases in between. Germline lookup yields CDR1 MNHEY and CDR2 SVGEGT. The CDR3 has 13 residues.

CDR3 residues: CASSDLGLAGVETQYF. The DNA for the CDR3 is TGTGCCAGCAGTGATTTGGGACTAGCGGGAGTAGAGACCCAGTACTTC. The chain carries TRBV2 and TRBJ2-5, with 14 bases lining up with TRBD2. Unmatched junction bases numbered 4, after V lost 3 bases and J lost 4 bases. CDR1 is SNHLY, CDR2 FYNNEI, per germline. This CDR3 region has 16 residues.

The V call is TRBV4-2, the J call TRBJ1-2; D call uncertain. The CDR3 is 15 residues long. The V end was cut by 0 bases, the J end by 4 bases, with 12 bases between. Germline V gene lookup returns CDR1 LGHNA and CDR2 YNFKEQ. DNA for the CDR3: TGTGCCAGCAGCCAAGATCGCGAGGCCTCCTATGGCTACACCTTC. It specifies CASSQDREASYGYTF.

The chain recombines TRBV4-2 with TRBJ2-7, with D maybe TRBD1 (5 bases). The germline V gene encodes CDR1 LGHNA and CDR2 YNFKEQ. Trimming cost V 1 base and J 2 bases, with 9 bases left between them. The CDR3 runs 14 residues. In DNA, the CDR3 is TGTGCCAGCAGCCAAGGGACACTGACCTACGAGCAGTACTTC. Its translation is CASSQGTLTYEQYF.

The rearrangement uses TRBV7-9 and TRBJ2-1, with 7 bases that match TRBD2. The ends lost 5 bases at V and 5 bases at J; junction bases unmatched: 6. The CDR3 spans 14 residues. Germline V gene data show CDR1 as SEHNR and CDR2 as FQNEAQ (reference sequence). CDR3: CASSHAGENNEQFF. For the CDR3, the DNA is TGTGCCAGCAGCCACGCGGGGGAAAACAATGAGCAGTTCTTC.

The V and J genes are TRBV15 and TRBJ2-5; TRBD2 matches 7 bases. Unmatched junction bases numbered 6, after V lost 0 bases and J lost 2 bases. The CDR3 consists of 16 residues. Per the germline V gene, CDR1 is LNHNV and CDR2 is YYDKDF (reference sequence). CDR3 sequence reads: CATSRDWGGGQETQYF. CDR3 sequence (DNA): TGTGCCACCAGCAGAGATTGGGGGGGAGGACAAGAGACCCAGTACTTC.

V gene TRBV7-9 combines with J gene TRBJ2-5; 12 nucleotides agree with TRBD1. There are 17 residues in the CDR3. V lost 5 bases to trimming and J lost 2 bases; unmatched junction nucleotides: 9. CDR1 and CDR2 from the germline V gene are SEHNR and FQNEAQ (reference sequence). The CDR3 DNA is TGTGCCAGCAGCCTAGGGACAGGGGGCCTCGAACAAGAGACCCAGTACTTC. Amino acids: CASSLGTGGLEQETQYF.

The chain recombines TRBV2 with TRBJ2-7; 7 nucleotides line up with TRBD1. This CDR3 spans 14 amino acids. Germline CDR1 reads SNHLY; CDR2 reads FYNNEI. The J segment lost 1 base and the V segment lost 3 bases, leaving 3 bases of the junction unmatched. The CDR3 region is CASSESQGSYEQYF. The CDR3 DNA reads TGTGCCAGCAGTGAGTCACAGGGGTCCTACGAGCAGTACTTC.

This chain links TRBV5-6 with TRBJ1-2; 7 bases align to TRBD1. The CDR3 is 19 amino acids. J lost 4 bases, V lost 4 bases, and 22 bases had no gene match. Germline V gene lookup returns CDR1 SGHDT and CDR2 YYEEEE. This CDR3 is CASSQNLGQLNGIGYGYTF. The CDR3 DNA is TGTGCCAGCAGCCAAAACCTGGGACAGCTGAACGGTATAGGCTATGGCTACACCTTC.

This rearrangement joins TRBV30 to TRBJ1-1; no definite D call. Trimming took off 2 bases at V and 0 bases at J, with 7 bases between the two ends. Per germline, CDR1 GTSNPN and CDR2 SVGIG (reference sequence). The CDR3 covers 13 residues. The CDR3: CAWSTRMNTEAFF. Written as DNA, the CDR3 is TGTGCCTGGAGTACACGAATGAACACTGAAGCTTTCTTT.

The rearrangement uses TRBV10-3 and TRBJ2-1, with 15 bases that match TRBD2. The CDR3 contains 18 residues. V lost 5 bases to trimming and J lost 0 bases; unmatched junction nucleotides: 5. Germline CDR1 and CDR2: ENHRY and SYGVKD. This CDR3 reads CAISSGTSGGHSYNEQFF. For the CDR3, the DNA is TGTGCCATCAGTTCAGGGACTAGCGGGGGGCACTCCTACAATGAGCAGTTCTTC.

The chain joins TRBV19 to TRBJ1-6; the D is unclear. From germline, CDR1 is LNHDA and CDR2 SQIVND (reference sequence). V lost 4 bases and J lost 2, with 6 bases in between. The CDR3 has 14 residues. The CDR3 nucleotides are TGTGCCAGTAGTACCTCAGCCTATAATTCACCCCTCCACTTT. Its translation: CASSTSAYNSPLHF.

The V gene is TRBV18, the J gene TRBJ2-5; 7 bases fit TRBD2. The CDR3 is 15 amino acids. Germline values: CDR1 KGHSH, CDR2 LQKENI. With 2 bases clipped from V and 0 bases from J, the junction kept 3 bases outside the gene matches. CDR3 nucleotide sequence: TGTGCCAGCTCACCAAAACTAGCGTACCAAGAGACCCAGTACTTC. It yields the protein CASSPKLAYQETQYF.

This sequence joins TRBV13 and TRBJ2-5, with 9 bases fitting TRBD1. Germline CDR1 is PRHDT and CDR2 is FYEKMQ (reference sequence). J was trimmed by 2 bases and V by 1 base; bases with no gene match: 8. The CDR3 has 17 amino acids. DNA for the CDR3: TGTGCCAGCAGCTTAGCCCCCGGGACAGGGCTTCAAGAGACCCAGTACTTC. Residues: CASSLAPGTGLQETQYF.